Below, 17 T cell receptor beta chains from the same sample are listed, as sequenced in a study of T cell responses to AZD1222 COVID-19 vaccine (dated by TCRdb to the early 2020s). The meaning of the sample's time point label: baseline before first vaccination. Library creation used the immunoSEQ multiplex PCR assay. TCRdb retrieved this table from immuneACCESS and kept in-frame rearrangements only. Not all clones are present; in checked studies, unresolved V genes account for under half, and no reason is known for the remainder. In all, the sample holds over 130,000 clones, and approximately 89% of those were seen once. In total, the top ten clones hold approximately 4.8% of the sample. The starting material was peripheral blood, obtained on day 0 of AZD1222 vaccination. Receptors originate from an adult in good health.

This sequence joins TRBV4-1 and TRBJ1-3; D is ambiguous. Trimming shortened V by 1 base and J by 0 bases, and 7 bases separated the two germline ends. The CDR3 sequence is 15 residues long. Germline V lookup: CDR1 MGHRA, CDR2 YSYEKL. The CDR3 here is CASSQVPNSGNTIYF. CDR3 in DNA: TGCGCCAGCAGCCAAGTCCCGAACTCTGGAAACACCATATATTTT.

The V call is TRBV7-3, the J call TRBJ2-1; TRBD2 might be the D (7 bases). The V end lost 5 bases, the J end lost 5 bases, and 25 bases lay between the germline ends. This CDR3 is built from 18 residues. Germline CDR1 and CDR2: SGHTA and FQGTGA. CDR3 sequence reads: CASSGGARAGVLDNEQFF. DNA of the CDR3: TGTGCCAGCAGCGGGGGGGCTAGGGCGGGAGTATTAGACAATGAGCAGTTCTTC. Using reference TRBV7-3 and TRBJ2-1 for the parts outside the CDR3, the full variable domain is GAGVSQTPSNKVTEKGKYVELRCDPISGHTALYWYRQSLGQGPEFLIYFQGTGAADDSGLPNDRFFAVRPEGSVSTLKIQRTERGDSAVYLCASSGGARAGVLDNEQFFGPGTRLTVL.

The chain combines TRBV4-2 with TRBJ2-7, with D maybe TRBD2 (5 bases). The CDR3 loop spans 15 amino acids. V lost 4 bases and J 0 bases, leaving 13 bases between the germline ends. CDR1 is LGHNA, CDR2 YNFKEQ, per germline. The DNA of the CDR3 is TGTGCCAGCAGCCCAAGTACGGGGAGCTCCTACGAGCAGTACTTC. Protein product: CASSPSTGSSYEQYF.

The genes are TRBV24-1 and TRBJ2-5, with 7 bases aligning to TRBD1. CDR3 length: 15 residues. With 5 bases clipped from V and 5 bases from J, the junction kept 10 bases outside the gene matches. Germline V lookup: CDR1 KGHDR, CDR2 SFDVKD. The CDR3 nucleotides read TGTGCCACCAGTGCCCGGGACAGCGATGCGGAGACCCAGTACTTC. This translates into CATSARDSDAETQYF.

The chain has TRBV5-8 and TRBJ1-6; TRBD1 is a possible D gene (6 bases). V gave up 4 bases and J gave up 10 bases, with 18 bases separating them. This CDR3 has 15 residues. Germline-derived CDR1 and CDR2 are SGHTS and YDEGEE. This CDR3 is CASSPGGYVRSPLHF. In DNA, the CDR3 is TGTGCCAGCAGCCCGGGGGGCTACGTTCGGTCACCCCTCCACTTT.

In its sample, this clone was seen once. This chain joins TRBV7-3 and TRBJ2-2; D is possibly TRBD2 (6 bases). The germline V gene encodes CDR1 SGHTA and CDR2 FQGTGA. The CDR3 is made up of 15 amino acids. V was clipped by 1 base and J by 7 bases, with 13 bases between them. The CDR3 nucleotides read TGTGCCAGCAGCTTAATCAGCGGGCCGGGCGGGGAGCTGTTTTTT. It specifies CASSLISGPGGELFF.

The chain uses TRBV7-9 and TRBJ1-4; 8 bases agree with TRBD1. The CDR3 contains 14 residues. Per the germline V gene, CDR1 is SEHNR and CDR2 is FQNEAQ (reference sequence). V shed 5 bases, J shed 8 bases, and the junction held 7 bases outside the gene matches. DNA of the CDR3: TGTGCCAGCAGCACCGCCGCAGGGGGCGAAAAACTGTTTTTT. Amino acid sequence: CASSTAAGGEKLFF.

The rearrangement links TRBV2 to TRBJ1-2, with D perhaps TRBD1 (6 bases). V lost 1 base and J lost 4, with 10 bases in between. The CDR3 is 14 amino acids. Germline V gene data show CDR1 as SNHLY and CDR2 as FYNNEI. CDR3 DNA: TGTGCCAGCAGTGAAGGGACAGAGAGCTATGGCTACACCTTC. Translation gives CASSEGTESYGYTF.

The chain links TRBV7-2 to TRBJ2-7; tentatively, D is TRBD2 (6 bases). CDR3 length: 14 amino acids. V was clipped by 2 bases and J by 7 bases, with 15 bases between them. Germline CDR1 SGHTA, CDR2 FQGNSA. This chain's CDR3 is CASSLSRGSREQYF. Written as DNA, the CDR3 is TGTGCCAGCAGCTTATCGCGGGGATCCCGGGAGCAGTACTTC.

The rearrangement links TRBV19 to TRBJ1-2, with D unresolved. The CDR3 totals 15 residues. Germline CDR1 reads LNHDA; CDR2 reads SQIVND (reference sequence). Trimming stripped 5 bases from V and 0 bases from J, with 13 bases between. This CDR3 is CASSSPDRANYGYTF. CDR3 bases: TGTGCCAGTAGTTCCCCGGACCGGGCTAACTATGGCTACACCTTC. Filled out from reference TRBV19 and TRBJ1-2, the complete variable domain reads DGGITQSPKYLFRKEGQNVTLSCEQNLNHDAMYWYRQDPGQGLRLIYYSQIVNDFQKGDIAEGYSVSREKKESFPLTVTSAQKNPTAFYLCASSSPDRANYGYTFGSGTRLTVV.

J is TRBJ1-4 and V is TRBV28, with TRBD1 matching 8 bases. The ends lost 8 bases at V and 6 bases at J; junction bases unmatched: 17. The CDR3 spans 17 residues. Germline V gives CDR1 MDHEN, CDR2 SYDVKM. The CDR3 sequence: CASHTGLLGQAYEKLFF. For the CDR3, the DNA is TGTGCCAGCCACACTGGGCTCCTGGGACAGGCCTATGAAAAACTGTTTTTT.

The count of this clone is one. The chain links TRBV5-4 to TRBJ2-1; perhaps TRBD1 as D (5 bases). CDR1 SGHNT and CDR2 YYREEE come from the germline V gene (reference sequence). The CDR3 covers 15 residues. Trimming removed 2 bases at V and 4 bases at J, with 13 bases between. DNA of the CDR3: TGTGCCAGCAGCTTTCTGACCTCAGGGTACAATGAGCAGTTCTTC. It codes for CASSFLTSGYNEQFF.

The chain links TRBV10-3 to TRBJ1-1; 7 bases line up with TRBD1. The CDR3 length is 13 residues. The J segment lost 4 bases and the V segment lost 6 bases, leaving 5 bases of the junction unmatched. The V gene's germline CDR1 is ENHRY and CDR2 SYGVKD. The CDR3: CAIRTGEGTEAFF. The CDR3 region has the DNA TGTGCCATCAGAACAGGGGAGGGCACTGAAGCTTTCTTT.

This chain connects TRBV7-9 to TRBJ2-7; D remains unclear. Trimming took 2 bases from V and 4 from J, leaving 6 bases between them. The germline CDR1 and CDR2 sequences are SEHNR and FQNEAQ (reference sequence). The CDR3 has 12 residues. CDR3 protein: CASSLSGYEQYF. DNA for the CDR3: TGTGCCAGCAGCTTATCTGGGTACGAGCAGTACTTC. The full variable domain, with the rest looked up from reference TRBV7-9 and TRBJ2-7, is DTGVSQNPRHKITKRGQNVTFRCDPISEHNRLYWYRQTLGQGPEFLTYFQNEAQLEKSRLLSDRFSAERPKGSFSTLEIQRTEQGDSAMYLCASSLSGYEQYFGPGTRLTVT.

This clone was detected only once. The gene calls are TRBV11-2 and TRBJ2-1, with 7 positions matching TRBD1. This CDR3 is built from 13 residues. V dropped 3 bases and J dropped 5; count of bases not matched to a gene: 1. Per germline, CDR1 SGHAT and CDR2 FQNNGV. The DNA of the CDR3 is TGTGCCAGCAGCTTCGACAGGGACAATGAGCAGTTCTTC. Protein sequence: CASSFDRDNEQFF. Complete variable domain (other parts from reference TRBV11-2 and TRBJ2-1): EAGVAQSPRYKIIEKRQSVAFWCNPISGHATLYWYQQILGQGPKLLIQFQNNGVVDDSQLPKDRFSAERLKGVDSTLKIQPAKLEDSAVYLCASSFDRDNEQFFGPGTRLTVL.

This clone was detected once. CDR3 coding DNA: TGTGCCAGCAGCTTACTCGGGCAGGGGGTGACTGAAGCTTTCTTT. Translation: CASSLLGQGVTEAFF. V gene TRBV11-1 combines with J gene TRBJ1-1, with 7 nucleotides matching TRBD1. Germline V gene data show CDR1 as SGHAT and CDR2 as FQDESV (reference sequence). With 2 bases clipped from V and 5 bases from J, the junction kept 8 bases outside the gene matches. The length of the CDR3 is 15 residues.

The chain couples TRBV7-3 to TRBJ2-7; 7 bases fit TRBD1. V gave up 3 bases and J gave up 6 bases; unmatched junction bases: 5. The CDR3 spans 13 residues. Germline V gene lookup returns CDR1 SGHTA and CDR2 FQGTGA. The CDR3 DNA is TGTGCCAGCAGCTTTAACAGGGGCCCCGAGCAGTACTTC. It translates to CASSFNRGPEQYF.